The 23 T cell receptor beta chains listed next were all sequenced from one sample in a study of T cells in localized non-small cell lung cancer. The method was immunoSEQ multiplex PCR; TCRdb's version includes in-frame clones alone and lacks a portion of them. The top ten hold over 3.5% of the sample, which has approximately 26,000 clones, 75% to 95% seen once. The specimen comprised peripheral blood, sampled before any cancer treatment. The receptor source for this set is a female donor of 60 years or more with stage II squamous cell lung carcinoma.

The rearrangement uses TRBV7-9 and TRBJ2-1; D is uncertain. This CDR3 has 18 amino acids. CDR1 SEHNR and CDR2 FQNEAQ come from the germline V gene (reference sequence). Trimming took off 4 bases at V and 1 base at J, with 20 bases between the two ends. The DNA for the CDR3 is TGTGCCAGCAGCTCTACCTATTTTAGCCAAGGGTCCTACAATGAGCAGTTCTTC. The encoded protein is CASSSTYFSQGSYNEQFF.

With regard to this clone: The germline gene is not matched at one end of the junction; a read error may be the cause. V usage is TRBV30 and J usage is TRBJ1-4; D ambiguous. The CDR3 length is 13 residues. Germline V CDR1 and CDR2: GTSNPN, SVGIG (reference sequence). The CDR3 protein is CAWCRDTTEKLFF. In DNA, the CDR3 is TGTGCCTGGTGCCGGGATACTACTGAAAAACTGTTTTTT.

This chain joins TRBV18 and TRBJ2-3; possible D gene TRBD2, 6 bases. Germline V CDR1 and CDR2: KGHSH, LQKENI. The germline V and J ends were trimmed by 6 bases and 2 bases, with 18 bases remaining between them. The CDR3 length is 16 residues. CDR3 in DNA: TGTGCCAGCTCCTCGGTATATCGGGGACTCACAGATACGCAGTATTTT. As protein: CASSSVYRGLTDTQYF.

The chain has TRBV6-1 and TRBJ1-5, with unresolved D. The V end was cut by 3 bases, the J end by 5 bases, with 8 bases between. Germline assignment: CDR1 MNHNS and CDR2 SASEGT. The CDR3 sequence is 13 residues long. As DNA, the CDR3 is TGTGCCAGCAGTGAGGCACGGTATCAGCCCCAGCATTTT. Amino acids: CASSEARYQPQHF.

This rearrangement joins TRBV30 to TRBJ1-3; tentative D call: TRBD1 (5 bases). The V gene's germline CDR1 is GTSNPN and CDR2 SVGIG (reference sequence). The V gene lost 5 bases and the J gene lost 3 bases, with 17 bases spanning the gap. The CDR3 totals 15 residues. DNA of the CDR3: TGTGCCTGGGGGGACGAAGGTCTAAGTGGAAACACCATATATTTT. Translation: CAWGDEGLSGNTIYF.

In this sample, this clone turned up a few times. This chain connects TRBV7-9 to TRBJ2-7, with D maybe TRBD1 (6 bases). CDR1 SEHNR and CDR2 FQNEAQ come from the germline V gene (reference sequence). The length of the CDR3 is 15 residues. The V gene lost 1 base and the J gene lost 0 bases, with 10 bases spanning the gap. CDR3 in DNA: TGTGCCAGCAGCTTAGAGAGGGGGAGCTCCTACGAGCAGTACTTC. Protein sequence: CASSLERGSSYEQYF.

V is TRBV4-1 and J is TRBJ1-6; D not certain. The germline V gene encodes CDR1 MGHRA and CDR2 YSYEKL. Trimming removed 0 bases from V and 7 bases from J, with 7 bases in between. The CDR3 has 14 residues. The CDR3 reads CASSQEGGNSPLHF. The CDR3 region has the DNA TGCGCCAGCAGCCAAGAGGGCGGCAATTCACCCCTCCACTTT.

This chain connects TRBV7-2 to TRBJ2-2; TRBD2 matches at 7 bases. This CDR3 is 17 amino acids long. The V gene's germline CDR1 is SGHTA and CDR2 FQGNSA. J gave up 2 bases and V 6 bases, and 12 bases lay outside the gene matches. CDR3 region: CASSKGSGRGNTGELFF. CDR3 coding DNA: TGTGCCAGCAGTAAGGGGTCGGGGAGGGGAAACACCGGGGAGCTGTTTTTT.

V gene TRBV7-9 combines with J gene TRBJ2-3; D call uncertain. The V end was cut by 1 base, the J end by 7 bases, with 9 bases between. This CDR3 has 13 amino acids. Germline V gene data show CDR1 as SEHNR and CDR2 as FQNEAQ (reference sequence). CDR3 in amino acids: CASSLEIGNTQYF. DNA of the CDR3: TGTGCCAGCAGCTTAGAAATTGGAAATACGCAGTATTTT. Supplemented by reference TRBV7-9 and TRBJ2-3, the full variable domain reads DTGVSQNPRHKITKRGQNVTFRCDPISEHNRLYWYRQTLGQGPEFLTYFQNEAQLEKSRLLSDRFSAERPKGSFSTLEIQRTEQGDSAMYLCASSLEIGNTQYFGPGTRLTVL.

The gene calls are TRBV7-3 and TRBJ1-6; the D is unclear. Germline CDR1 is SGHTA and CDR2 is FQGTGA. V lost 1 base to trimming and J lost 9 bases, with 10 bases between them. The CDR3 has 14 residues. CDR3 nucleotides: TGTGCCAGCAGCTTAAGGACCCGCAGTTCACCCCTCCACTTT. It is translated as CASSLRTRSSPLHF.

The gene calls are TRBV30 and TRBJ2-7; D is ambiguous. V was pared by 0 bases and J by 2 bases, with 8 bases between. CDR3 length: 13 residues. Germline CDR1 and CDR2: GTSNPN and SVGIG (reference sequence). The CDR3 reads CAWSVRDTYEQYF. The CDR3 DNA sequence: TGTGCCTGGAGTGTACGCGACACCTACGAGCAGTACTTC.

This sequence joins TRBV7-3 and TRBJ2-1; a possible D gene is TRBD2 (6 bases). The germline V and J ends were trimmed by 6 bases and 9 bases, with 12 bases remaining between them. The CDR3 loop spans 12 amino acids. CDR1 is SGHTA, CDR2 FQGTGA, per germline. Written as DNA, the CDR3 is TGTGCCAGCAGTAGGGACTCCGGTGAGCAGTTCTTC. Its protein is CASSRDSGEQFF.

The gene calls are TRBV9 and TRBJ1-2; a weak D match, TRBD1 (6 bases). CDR3 length equals 15 residues. Deletions cut 0 bases from V and 4 bases from J, with 13 bases between. Germline assignment: CDR1 SGDLS and CDR2 YYNGEE. CDR3 sequence reads: CASSVESGGLYGYTF. The CDR3 nucleotides read TGTGCCAGCAGCGTAGAGAGCGGGGGGCTCTATGGCTACACCTTC.

V gene TRBV19 combines with J gene TRBJ1-5; D remains ambiguous. There are 13 residues in the CDR3. V was clipped by 2 bases and J by 5 bases, with 7 bases between them. Germline V CDR1 and CDR2: LNHDA, SQIVND (reference sequence). The CDR3 nucleotides are TGTGCCAGTAGTATAAGGCCTGATCAGCCCCAGCATTTT. It yields the protein CASSIRPDQPQHF.

This chain joins TRBV4-2 and TRBJ2-1; 9 bases map to TRBD2. The germline gives CDR1 LGHNA, CDR2 YNFKEQ. There are 15 residues in the CDR3. V lost 4 bases, J lost 5 bases, and 6 bases stayed unmatched. The CDR3 sequence is CASSPRLAENNEQFF. CDR3 nucleotides: TGTGCCAGCAGCCCCCGACTAGCGGAGAACAATGAGCAGTTCTTC.

The V gene is TRBV9, the J gene TRBJ1-2, with a tentative D call TRBD1 (6 bases). Germline loops: CDR1 SGDLS, CDR2 YYNGEE. CDR3 size: 15 residues. Trimming stripped 3 bases from V and 4 bases from J, with 16 bases between. CDR3 nucleotides: TGTGCCAGCAGCGCTCAGCAGGGGTTCGGCTATGGCTACACCTTC. Translating gives CASSAQQGFGYGYTF.

This chain uses TRBV6-6 with TRBJ1-2, with a possible D match to TRBD1 (6 bases). The germline gives CDR1 MNHNY, CDR2 SVGAGI (reference sequence). CDR3 length: 14 residues. V lost 1 base to trimming and J lost 8 bases, with 14 bases between them. The CDR3 DNA reads TGTGCCAGCAGTTACTATCGGGGGGCGCAGGGCTACACCTTC. Encoded protein: CASSYYRGAQGYTF.

The V and J genes are TRBV7-9 and TRBJ1-2, with 8 nucleotides matching TRBD1. The J segment lost 2 bases and the V segment lost 5 bases, leaving 4 bases of the junction unmatched. CDR1 is SEHNR, CDR2 FQNEAQ, per germline (reference sequence). The CDR3 contains 14 residues. The CDR3 bases are TGTGCCAGCAGCAGGACAGGGACAAACTATGGCTACACCTTC. Encoded protein: CASSRTGTNYGYTF.

CDR3 in amino acids: CASSAHQDRSNYGYTF. The CDR3 DNA reads TGTGCCAGCAGCGCCCATCAGGACCGATCTAACTATGGCTACACCTTC. The gene calls are TRBV7-9 and TRBJ1-2, with D uncertain. The CDR3 loop spans 16 amino acids. The ends were cut back, 5 bases at V and 0 bases at J, with 16 bases in the middle. Germline CDR1 reads SEHNR; CDR2 reads FQNEAQ (reference sequence).

The chain employs TRBV7-9 and TRBJ1-5; D is perhaps TRBD1 (5 bases). Germline V lookup: CDR1 SEHNR, CDR2 FQNEAQ (reference sequence). This CDR3 is 15 amino acids long. V dropped 1 base and J dropped 3 bases, with 10 bases sitting between them. This chain's CDR3 is CASSLEGLFNQPQHF. DNA for the CDR3: TGTGCCAGCAGCTTAGAGGGACTGTTCAATCAGCCCCAGCATTTT.

This chain uses TRBV19 with TRBJ1-4; D is ambiguous. Per the germline V gene, CDR1 is LNHDA and CDR2 is SQIVND (reference sequence). This CDR3 spans 11 amino acids. This CDR3 reads CWSELSEKLFF. For the CDR3, the DNA is TGTTGGTCAGAACTAAGTGAAAAACTGTTTTTT.

For this clone: This same CDR3 is encoded by further DNA sequences in the sample. The chain combines TRBV9 with TRBJ2-2, with 7 bases identical to TRBD2. The CDR3 contains 17 residues. In germline, CDR1 is SGDLS, CDR2 YYNGEE. V was clipped by 0 bases and J by 0 bases; unmatched bases: 5. The CDR3 coding sequence is TGTGCCAGCAGCGTAGTGGGTAGCGGGTCGAACACCGGGGAGCTGTTTTTT. It is translated as CASSVVGSGSNTGELFF.

This clone has just one count. The CDR3 DNA follows: TGCAGCGTTGAAGGCGGCCGGGACAGTAGGACTTTC. This gives the protein CSVEGGRDSRTF. J is TRBJ2-6 and V is TRBV29-1; 7 bases line up with TRBD1. V shed 1 base, J shed 18 bases, and the junction held 9 bases outside the gene matches. The germline V gene has CDR1 SQVTM and CDR2 ANQGSEA. The CDR3 loop spans 12 amino acids.